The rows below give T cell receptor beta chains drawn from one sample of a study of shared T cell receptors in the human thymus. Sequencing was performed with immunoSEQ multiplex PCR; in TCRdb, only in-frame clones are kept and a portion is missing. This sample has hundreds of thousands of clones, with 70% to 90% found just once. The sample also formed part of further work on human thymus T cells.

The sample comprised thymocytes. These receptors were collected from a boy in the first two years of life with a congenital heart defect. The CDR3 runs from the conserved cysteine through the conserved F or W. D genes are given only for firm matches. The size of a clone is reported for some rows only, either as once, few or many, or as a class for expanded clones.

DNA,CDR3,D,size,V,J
TGCGCCAGCAGCTTTGCTCTATCCTATAATTCACCCCTCCACTTT,CASSFALSYNSPLHF,NA,few,TRBV5-1,TRBJ1-6
TGCGCCAGCAGCCAAGGATTGACAGATTACTCTGGAAACACCATATATTTT,CASSQGLTDYSGNTIYF,NA,few,TRBV4-3,TRBJ1-3
TGTGCCAGCAGCGCCCAAGGGGGGGAGACCGCCGGGGAGCTGTTTTTT,CASSAQGGETAGELFF,NA,NA,TRBV5-6,TRBJ2-2
TGTGCCAGCAGCTTAGCACCAGCGGGGGGCGGTGAGACCCAGTACTTC,CASSLAPAGGGETQYF,TRBD2,NA,TRBV7-8,TRBJ2-5
TGTGCCAGCAGCTTAGTGGGCGGGGGAAAGTGCACCTCCTACGAGCAGTACTTC,CASSLVGGGKCTSYEQYF,TRBD2,NA,TRBV7-2,TRBJ2-7
TGTGCCAGCAGCCCCGGACTAGCGAGTATTAATGAGCAGTTCTTC,CASSPGLASINEQFF,TRBD2,NA,TRBV28,TRBJ2-1
TGTGCCAGTAGTAAAGTGGGGGGAGGCAATCAGCCCCAGCATTTT,CASSKVGGGNQPQHF,NA,NA,TRBV19,TRBJ1-5
TGCGCCAGCAGCCAAGCCGGTCTTGGAGGAGGAAGGGAGACCCAGTACTTC,CASSQAGLGGGRETQYF,NA,NA,TRBV4-3,TRBJ2-5
TGTGCCAGCAGTTTACGGTCTAGCTTCACCTTC,CASSLRSSFTF,NA,few,TRBV28,TRBJ1-2
TGTGCCAGCACCCCGGACAGCCCTAACTATGGCTACACCTTC,CASTPDSPNYGYTF,NA,NA,TRBV5-5,TRBJ1-2
TGTGCTAGTGGACCCCGGGCGGACTTCTCCTACAATGAGCAGTTCTTC,CASGPRADFSYNEQFF,NA,NA,TRBV12-5,TRBJ2-1
TGTGCCAGCAGTGAAGACAGGGGGGATAATTCACCCCTCCACTTT,CASSEDRGDNSPLHF,TRBD1,NA,TRBV25-1,TRBJ1-6
TGTGCCAGCAGTTTAGTTGGGGGCCAGGGGGCGAGGGAAGCTTTCTTT,CASSLVGGQGAREAFF,TRBD1,NA,TRBV28,TRBJ1-1
TGCGCCAGCAGCCCCCAGGGGAGCACCTACAATGAGCAGTTCTTC,CASSPQGSTYNEQFF,NA,NA,TRBV4-1,TRBJ2-1
TGTGCCAGCAGAGGACAGAATGGAAATGAGCAGTTCTTC,CASRGQNGNEQFF,NA,NA,TRBV9,TRBJ2-1
TGTGCCAGCAGTTTAGGCGGGAGGCACGAGCAGTACTTC,CASSLGGRHEQYF,TRBD2,few,TRBV28,TRBJ2-7